This T cell receptor (beta chain) is drawn from a study of blood T cells in healthy people across ages. Through a sample-barcoded 5' primer and a J-beta primer mix, a second PCR was run for roughly 6 to 12 cycles. TCRdb re-derived calls from the 5' RACE reads in MiXCR, one entry per CDR3 protein. There are some 900,000 distinct CDR3 sequences in the sample; 45% to 50% occur only once, and around 15% lies in the top ten. From germline, CDR1 is SGHVS and CDR2 FNYEAQ. The V end lost 5 bases, the J end lost 2 bases, and 19 bases lay between the germline ends. CDR3 length equals 16 residues. Sequencing used blood. The receptor comes from a man aged 30 to 45 in good health. The chain couples TRBV7-6 to TRBJ2-7; D is perhaps TRBD2 (5 bases). The CDR3, as DNA: TGTGCCAGCAGCCCCAGAACAGAGGGCCAGACCTACGAGCAGTACTTC. Amino acids: CASSPRTEGQTYEQYF.